One sample yielded the 18 T cell receptor beta chains listed below, sequenced in a study of T cells in Graves' hyperthyroidism and ophthalmopathy. Amplified regions were TCR beta CDR3 sequences from RNA transcripts. A first-round RT-PCR of the TCR CDR3 used the HTBI primer set. TCRdb recomputed calls from the multiplex PCR reads with MiXCR, one row per CDR3 protein. This table holds about 600,000 distinct CDR3 sequences, around 15% found once. Specimen: blood. The receptors come from a middle-aged woman with Graves' ophthalmopathy.

This clonotype was found a few times. V usage is TRBV10-3 and J usage is TRBJ2-7; D ambiguous. The V gene's germline CDR1 is ENHRY and CDR2 SYGVKD. The CDR3 contains 11 residues. V gave up 7 bases and J gave up 4 bases, with 8 bases separating them. The CDR3 loop reads CAIKGAYEQYF. The CDR3 nucleotides read TGTGCCATCAAAGGAGCATACGAGCAGTACTTC.

This clonotype was observed a few times. CDR3: CASSLFQQPQHF. In DNA form, the CDR3 reads TGTGCCAGCAGCTTATTTCAGCAGCCCCAGCATTTT. The chain has TRBV7-9 and TRBJ1-5; D uncertain. Deletions cut 2 bases from V and 7 bases from J, with 6 bases between. The CDR3 runs 12 residues. Germline V gives CDR1 SEHNR, CDR2 FQNEAQ (reference sequence).

This clonotype was observed many times. The rearrangement joins TRBV18 to TRBJ1-1; D call uncertain. V dropped 1 base and J dropped 0 bases, with 6 bases sitting between them. The CDR3 contains 14 residues. Germline-derived CDR1 and CDR2 are KGHSH and LQKENI. The CDR3 DNA follows: TGTGCCAGCTCACCACAGCAAGTGAACACTGAAGCTTTCTTT. It yields the protein CASSPQQVNTEAFF.

In its sample, this clonotype was seen a few times. The chain joins TRBV6-2 or TRBV6-3 to TRBJ2-1, with D tentatively TRBD1 (5 bases). From germline, CDR1 is MNHEY and CDR2 SVGEGT. Trimming took off 0 bases at V and 2 bases at J, with 11 bases between the two ends. The CDR3 totals 16 residues. The CDR3 here is CASSYSTVATYNEQFF. CDR3 nucleotides: TGTGCCAGCAGTTACTCGACAGTAGCCACCTACAATGAGCAGTTCTTC.

This sequence joins TRBV30 and TRBJ1-2; TRBD1 is a possible D gene (5 bases). Germline CDR1 is GTSNPN and CDR2 is SVGIG (reference sequence). Trimming pared 4 bases from V and 8 bases from J, leaving 26 bases between. CDR3 size: 16 residues. The CDR3 sequence: CAWTRKGVRNFRGYTF. In DNA form, the CDR3 reads TGTGCCTGGACTAGGAAAGGGGTCCGTAATTTTCGGGGCTACACCTTC.

The table lists this clonotype with many counts. The chain recombines TRBV28 with TRBJ1-5, with D possibly TRBD1 on 5 matching bases. The V end lost 3 bases, the J end lost 7 bases, and 19 bases lay between the germline ends. Germline values: CDR1 MDHEN, CDR2 SYDVKM. The CDR3 contains 16 residues. The CDR3 here is CASSFPPGAWGQPQHF. DNA of the CDR3: TGTGCCAGCAGTTTTCCACCGGGAGCCTGGGGGCAGCCCCAGCATTTT.

With regard to this clonotype: Relative to the germline gene, one junction end is altered; a read error may explain this. This chain connects TRBV20-1 to TRBJ2-3, with D possibly being TRBD2 (5 bases). This CDR3 is 12 amino acids long. The V gene's germline CDR1 is DFQATT and CDR2 SNEGSKA (reference sequence). CDR3 nucleotide sequence: TGCGGTGCGGGCGAGGCGCTAGATACGCAGTATTTT. Its protein product is CGAGEALDTQYF.

This clonotype was seen repeatedly, ten times or more. The genes are TRBV5-1 and TRBJ2-2, with a weak D call TRBD1 (6 bases). Germline V lookup: CDR1 SGHRS, CDR2 YFSETQ. The germline V and J ends were trimmed by 1 base and 0 bases, with 7 bases remaining between them. The CDR3 covers 15 residues. The CDR3 nucleotides are TGCGCCAGCAGCTTGCGACAGGCGAACACCGGGGAGCTGTTTTTT. This translates into CASSLRQANTGELFF.

There are many counts of this clonotype. The chain joins TRBV2 to TRBJ2-1; 7 nucleotides line up with TRBD2. In germline, CDR1 is SNHLY, CDR2 FYNNEI. The CDR3 contains 15 residues. V shed 4 bases and J 3 bases; nucleotides not matched to a gene: 6. CDR3 in amino acids: CASSADGRSYNEQFF. Here the CDR3 DNA reads TGTGCCAGCAGTGCTGACGGGAGGAGCTACAATGAGCAGTTCTTC.

This rearrangement joins TRBV19 to TRBJ1-1, with D unresolved. The V and J ends lost 10 bases and 1 base respectively, with 7 bases between them. Germline CDR1 is LNHDA and CDR2 is SQIVND (reference sequence). CDR3 length equals 11 residues. CDR3 in amino acids: CATGQNTEAFF. The CDR3 nucleotides are TGTGCCACAGGCCAGAACACTGAAGCTTTCTTT. The whole variable domain, filled in from reference TRBV19 and TRBJ1-1, reads DGGITQSPKYLFRKEGQNVTLSCEQNLNHDAMYWYRQDPGQGLRLIYYSQIVNDFQKGDIAEGYSVSREKKESFPLTVTSAQKNPTAFYLCATGQNTEAFFGQGTRLTVV.

About this clonotype: With a much larger clone just one base away, this may be a read error. The gene calls are TRBV20-1 and TRBJ2-1; D is ambiguous. The CDR3 contains 18 residues. Per the germline V gene, CDR1 is DFQATT and CDR2 is SNEGSKA (reference sequence). CDR3 in DNA: TGCAGTGCTAGACCCCCCCCCCGCGACATCGGCTCCTGCAATGAGCAGTTCTTC. It codes for CSARPPPRDIGSCNEQFF.

This chain connects TRBV10-2 to TRBJ2-3; the match to TRBD2 covers 8 bases. CDR1 WSHSY and CDR2 SAAADI come from the germline V gene. V trimming: 0 bases; J trimming: 1 base; junction bases outside the gene matches: 3. The CDR3 consists of 16 residues. Here the CDR3 DNA reads TGCGCCAGCAGTGAGTCGGGAGCGGGGGGCACAGATACGCAGTATTTT. It codes for CASSESGAGGTDTQYF.

This clonotype was counted many times. J is TRBJ2-7 and V is TRBV5-1; 7 nucleotides line up with TRBD1. The CDR3 totals 13 residues. The junction had 2 bases not matched to a gene; V was cut back by 0 bases and J by 5 bases. Germline CDR1 and CDR2: SGHRS and YFSETQ. DNA for the CDR3: TGCGCCAGCAGCTTGGGACAGGGCCACGAGCAGTACTTC. Its protein product is CASSLGQGHEQYF.

This clonotype was seen repeatedly, ten times or more. This sequence joins TRBV5-1 and TRBJ2-7; 10 bases map to TRBD2. CDR3 length equals 14 residues. Per the germline V gene, CDR1 is SGHRS and CDR2 is YFSETQ. The ends lost 5 bases at V and 1 base at J; junction bases unmatched: 3. CDR3 in DNA: TGCGCCAGCAGGTGGACTAGCGGATCCTACGAGCAGTACTTC. Encoded protein: CASRWTSGSYEQYF.

CDR3 amino acids: CASRGVSGNTIYF. CDR3 sequence (DNA): TGCGCCAGCCGGGGGGTCTCTGGAAACACCATATATTTT. V is TRBV10-2 and J is TRBJ1-3, with D maybe TRBD1 (5 bases). Germline CDR1 is WSHSY and CDR2 is SAAADI. This CDR3 has 13 amino acids. The V end lost 8 bases, the J end lost 0 bases, and 8 bases lay between the germline ends.

This chain connects TRBV7-9 to TRBJ2-6, with TRBD1 identical over 8 bases. The germline V gene has CDR1 SEHNR and CDR2 FQNEAQ (reference sequence). The CDR3 contains 18 residues. The ends lost 1 base at V and 0 bases at J; junction bases unmatched: 5. CDR3 sequence (DNA): TGTGCCAGCAGCTTAGTGGGACAGGTTTTCTCTGGGGCCAACGTCCTGACTTTC. Its protein product is CASSLVGQVFSGANVLTF.

The chain employs TRBV28 and TRBJ2-7; 8 bases map to TRBD2. The CDR3 totals 15 residues. The germline gives CDR1 MDHEN, CDR2 SYDVKM. The V segment lost 7 bases and the J segment 3 bases; nucleotides outside the gene matches: 11. CDR3 nucleotides: TGTGCCAGCACGCCTCTAGCGGGCCGCGACTACGAGCAGTACTTC. This codes for CASTPLAGRDYEQYF. Full variable domain (remainder filled in from reference TRBV28 and TRBJ2-7): DVKVTQSSRYLVKRTGEKVFLECVQDMDHENMFWYRQDPGLGLRLIYFSYDVKMKEKGDIPEGYSVSREKKERFSLILESASTNQTSMYLCASTPLAGRDYEQYFGPGTRLTVT.

This clonotype was seen ten or more times. The rearrangement links TRBV2 to TRBJ2-5; D ambiguous. The CDR3 totals 12 residues. The V end lost 6 bases, the J end lost 5 bases, and 10 bases lay between the germline ends. Germline values: CDR1 SNHLY, CDR2 FYNNEI. The CDR3 region has the DNA TGTGCCAGCAGGTATACCCTGGAGACCCAGTACTTC. The encoded protein is CASRYTLETQYF.